The T cell receptor (beta chain) under discussion was sequenced for a study of cytomegalovirus exposure and HLA in healthy donors. About the study: HLA-typed donors contributed around 85 million unique TCRs, which were held in an early data release.

The trim removed 1 base at V and 4 bases at J, leaving 3 bases unmatched. Germline CDR1 SGHAT, CDR2 FQNNGV. The CDR3 runs 14 residues. Findings of the study overall: A highly shared variant cluster was judged a likely technical artifact. Most TCR sequences were seen very rarely across donors, but some public TCRs occurred in many.

Primers: 60 Vbeta forward and 13 Jbeta reverse. Here immunoSEQ multiplex PCR was the method, and the copy in TCRdb shows in-frame clones only, minus some. The sample lists roughly 190,000 clones, 78% occurring once. Points on this clone: What it binds is not known.

The source material was PBMCs. The clonotype originates from a female donor in good health and CMV-seronegative. The rearrangement uses TRBV11-2 and TRBJ1-1; 7 positions agree with TRBD1. CDR3 sequence: CASSLGQGGTEAFF. Written as DNA, the CDR3 is TGTGCCAGCAGCTTAGGTCAGGGGGGCACTGAAGCTTTCTTT.